The T cell receptor (beta chain) under discussion was sequenced for a study of read filtering for tumor transcriptome and immune sequencing. Germline V lookup: CDR1 DFQATT, CDR2 SNEGSKA (reference sequence). This CDR3 has 16 amino acids. The library was built from about 400 ng RNA with molecular barcoded adaptors for alpha/delta and beta/gamma chains. TCRdb used MiXCR to reprocess the reads, holding one entry per CDR3 protein. This table has roughly 60,000 distinct CDR3 sequences, under 25% appearing once. About this clonotype: Germline and junction disagree at one end, which may indicate a read error.

The sample was a population of CD138-negative cells sorted from bone marrow. The receptor was derived from a donor over 35 with multiple myeloma. The V and J genes are TRBV20-1 and TRBJ2-5; 7 bases map to TRBD2. CDR3 residues: CNAGRFAAGDQETQYF. DNA of the CDR3: TGCAATGCTGGCCGATTCGCTGCGGGGGACCAAGAGACCCAGTACTTC.